Listed here is a single TCR beta chain. There are many counts of this clonotype. Its antigen is currently not known. Base qualities are not provided; no much larger clone lies one nucleotide away. The entry originates in a study of read filtering for tumor transcriptome and immune sequencing (TCRdb year 2020). At the level of the whole study: The cohort consisted of some 17 male and over twelve female patients, with a mean age of about 66 years and an age range of about 40 to 85. Under revised international staging, roughly 8 patients fell into R-ISS I, 15 to 20 into R-ISS II and more than five into R-ISS III. Whole-transcriptome libraries were prepared with the TruSeq RNA Access Library Prep Kit after DNase treatment. TCR-region mapped reads per sample ranged from about 3.5 to 11 million with IR-seq versus only roughly 80 to 1273 with RNA-seq. Using the same bone marrow samples, the study compared TCR repertoires obtained by targeted immune repertoire sequencing with those obtained by bulk whole-transcriptome sequencing. One main goal was a read-filtering strategy for immune repertoire data, in particular deciding whether clonotypes backed by only one read should be removed.

What the authors observed across the whole study: Rather than purified T cells, the sorted CD138-negative fraction was a mixed bone marrow immune population. Single-read clonotypes made up about 80% of clonotypes but only 3.5% to 4.5% of total reads in IR-seq, compared with around 70% of clonotypes and around 45% of reads in RNA-seq. Compared with RNA-seq, IR-seq captured clonotypes at much greater depth and more reliably, and a smaller IR-seq throughput was enough to identify most of the shared clonotypes. The correlation between IR-seq and RNA-seq shared clonotype proportions rose when single-read clonotypes were removed.

TCR libraries were constructed from roughly 360 ng RNA using the Immunoverse kit, and molecular barcoded adaptors covering alpha/delta and beta/gamma chains were employed. TCR library preparation used the same RNA that was used for transcriptome sequencing. An Illumina HiSeq 4000 with 2 x 150 cycles was used to sequence the TCR libraries. As for the authors' bioinformatics: TCR reads were aligned to human V, D, J and C references and assembled into CDR3 clonotypes with MiXCR, including quality filtering and error correction. Clonotype counts and gene usage diversity were analyzed with the tcR package in R. Raw mapping reads were checked after the RNA-seq reads had been mapped by STAR aligner version 2.5.3a onto the human GRCh37 genome. To test how sequencing depth affects detected clonotypes, IR-seq fastq files were randomly downsampled with Seqtk 1.3. The public reads were quality trimmed at Q25 with fastp and then assembled into clones with MiXCR by TCRdb, keeping productive beta chains. Entries that share a CDR3 protein sequence are merged under the most common genes and DNA. The V and J calls reflect TCRdb's pipeline rather than the authors' work. The sample records tens of thousands of distinct CDR3 sequences, approximately 20% of which are singletons. The ten biggest clones cover more than 13% of the sample.

Sequences SGHAT (CDR1) and FQNNGV (CDR2) are obtained from the germline V gene. Trimming takes 0 bases from V and 8 bases from J, and the germline ends sit 5 bases apart. There are 12 amino acids in the CDR3, from cysteine to phenylalanine inclusive. Only the CDR3 region is kept as DNA, spanning 36 bases read in frame from base 1. Bone marrow was sampled from every patient at the time of active disease. Ficoll-Hypaque density gradient centrifugation was used to isolate the bone marrow mononuclear cells. Myeloma plasma cells were removed and CD138-negative cells were collected by negative selection after labeling with CD138 magnetic microbeads on a MACS separator. Flow cytometry on an Attune NxT with CD138 antibodies was used to check the purity of the isolated cells. Total RNA was extracted with TRIzol reagent and quantified with a NanoDrop spectrophotometer. Paired RNA-seq and IR-seq were performed on the CD138-negative bone marrow sample of each patient.

This receptor chain uses TRBV11-2 and TRBJ2-1, with no confident D gene call. This sequence was found in a donor older than 35 with multiple myeloma. The sequenced sample was a population of CD138-negative cells sorted from bone marrow. The cell subset or site label of this sample denotes: bone marrow mononuclear cells depleted of CD138+ plasma/myeloma cells by negative magnetic selection. DNA sequence: TGTGCCAGCAGCTTAGATTCAGATGAGCAGTTCTTC. Its protein product is CASSLDSDEQFF.